This T cell receptor (beta chain) was observed in a study of shared clonotypes between healthy human individuals. Findings and caveats of the study: Generally, estimated richness proved larger in naive subsets than it did in memory subsets.

Naive CD8 isolation took CD45RO-negative cells positively selected for CCR7 and excluded terminally differentiated effector memory CD45RA+ cells. In the case of this clone: No antigen is known for it.

CDR3 size: 16 residues. The V gene's germline CDR1 is GTSNPN and CDR2 SVGIG (reference sequence). V was shortened by 5 bases and J by 3 bases, with 22 bases between the two germline ends. The material for each subset, its genomic DNA, was split evenly across several immunoSEQ plates. The repertoire was sequenced with immunoSEQ multiplex PCR; TCRdb's copy has only in-frame clones and lacks some. The sample carries under 2,000,000 clones, less than 95% recorded once. Sequencing used naive CD8+ T cells sorted from blood. V usage is TRBV30 and J usage is TRBJ1-2, with a tentative D call TRBD1 (5 bases). The receptor comes from a man between 18 and 29 years old in good health. The CDR3, as DNA: TGTGCCTGGGACGTGGGGGAGAGGGTCGTCGACTATGGCTACACCTTC. As protein: CAWDVGERVVDYGYTF.